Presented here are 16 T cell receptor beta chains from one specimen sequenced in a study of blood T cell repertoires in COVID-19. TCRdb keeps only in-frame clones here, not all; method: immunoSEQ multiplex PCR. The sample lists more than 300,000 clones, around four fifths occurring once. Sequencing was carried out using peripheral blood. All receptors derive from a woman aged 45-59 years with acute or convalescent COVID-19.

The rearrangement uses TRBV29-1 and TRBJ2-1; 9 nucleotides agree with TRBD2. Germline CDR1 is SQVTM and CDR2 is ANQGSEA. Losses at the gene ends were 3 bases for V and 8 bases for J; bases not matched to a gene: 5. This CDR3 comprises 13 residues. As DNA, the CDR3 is TGCAGCGTTGACAGCGGGGGGCGGGATGAGCAGTTCTTC. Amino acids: CSVDSGGRDEQFF.

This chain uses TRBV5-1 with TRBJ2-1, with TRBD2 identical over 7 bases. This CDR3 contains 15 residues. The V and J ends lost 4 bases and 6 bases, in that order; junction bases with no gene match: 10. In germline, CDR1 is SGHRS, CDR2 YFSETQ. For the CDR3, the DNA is TGCGCCAGCAGCGACTTAGCGGGCCTGGCCAATGAGCAGTTCTTC. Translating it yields CASSDLAGLANEQFF. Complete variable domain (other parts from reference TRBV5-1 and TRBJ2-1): KAGVTQTPRYLIKTRGQQVTLSCSPISGHRSVSWYQQTPGQGLQFLFEYFSETQRNKGNFPGRFSGRQFSNSRSEMNVSTLELGDSALYLCASSDLAGLANEQFFGPGTRLTVL.

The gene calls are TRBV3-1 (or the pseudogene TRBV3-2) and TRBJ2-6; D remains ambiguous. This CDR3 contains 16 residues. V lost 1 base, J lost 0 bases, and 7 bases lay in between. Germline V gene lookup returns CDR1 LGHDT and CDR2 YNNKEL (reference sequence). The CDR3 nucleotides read TGTGCCAGCAGCCAAGCCTTTTTCTCTGGGGCCAACGTCCTGACTTTC. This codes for CASSQAFFSGANVLTF.

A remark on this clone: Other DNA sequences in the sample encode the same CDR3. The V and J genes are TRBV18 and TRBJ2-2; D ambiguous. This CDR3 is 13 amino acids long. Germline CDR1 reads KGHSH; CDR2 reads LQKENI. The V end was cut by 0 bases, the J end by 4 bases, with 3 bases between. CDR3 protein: CASSPPSTGELFF. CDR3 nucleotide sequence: TGTGCCAGCTCACCACCGAGCACCGGGGAGCTGTTTTTT. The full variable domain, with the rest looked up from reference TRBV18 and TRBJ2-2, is NAGVMQNPRHLVRRRGQEARLRCSPMKGHSHVYWYRQLPEEGLKFMVYLQKENIIDESGMPKERFSAEFPKEGPSILRIQQVVRGDSAAYFCASSPPSTGELFFGEGSRLTVL.

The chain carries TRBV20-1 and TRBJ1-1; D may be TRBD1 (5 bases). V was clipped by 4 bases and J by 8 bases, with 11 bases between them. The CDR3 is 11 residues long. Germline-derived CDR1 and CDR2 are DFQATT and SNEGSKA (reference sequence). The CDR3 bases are TGCAGTGCTATCCCTTGGGGCGAAGCTTTCTTT. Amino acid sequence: CSAIPWGEAFF.

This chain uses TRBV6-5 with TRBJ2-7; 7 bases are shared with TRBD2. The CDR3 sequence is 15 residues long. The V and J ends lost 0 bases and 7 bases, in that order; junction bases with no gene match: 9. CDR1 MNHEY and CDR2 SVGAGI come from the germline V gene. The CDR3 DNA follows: TGTGCCAGCAGTTACTCGAGGACCCGAGCGGGGGAGCAGTACTTC. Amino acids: CASSYSRTRAGEQYF.

DNA for the CDR3: TGTGCCAGCACCCAAGGGGTAGGTGGGACTGAAGCTTTCTTT. Residues: CASTQGVGGTEAFF. The chain links TRBV6-5 to TRBJ1-1, with D perhaps TRBD1 (5 bases). The CDR3 totals 14 residues. Germline assignment: CDR1 MNHEY and CDR2 SVGAGI. The V end lost 7 bases, the J end lost 5 bases, and 17 bases lay between the germline ends.

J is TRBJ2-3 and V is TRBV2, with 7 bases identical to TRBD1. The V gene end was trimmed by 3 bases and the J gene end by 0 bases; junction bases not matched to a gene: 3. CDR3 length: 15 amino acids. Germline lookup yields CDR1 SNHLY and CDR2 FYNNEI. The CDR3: CASSERGLSTDTQYF. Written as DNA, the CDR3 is TGTGCCAGCAGTGAGAGGGGGCTCAGCACAGATACGCAGTATTTT. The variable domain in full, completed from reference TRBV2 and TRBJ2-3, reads EPEVTQTPSHQVTQMGQEVILRCVPISNHLYFYWYRQILGQKVEFLVSFYNNEISEKSEIFDDQFSVERPDGSNFTLKIRSTKLEDSAMYFCASSERGLSTDTQYFGPGTRLTVL.

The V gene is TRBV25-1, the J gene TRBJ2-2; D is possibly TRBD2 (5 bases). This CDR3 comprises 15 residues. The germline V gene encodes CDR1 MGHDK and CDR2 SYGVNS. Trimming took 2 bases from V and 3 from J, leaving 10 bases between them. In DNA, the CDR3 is TGTGCCAGCAGTGAAATCAGCGGTGACACCGGGGAGCTGTTTTTT. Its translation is CASSEISGDTGELFF.

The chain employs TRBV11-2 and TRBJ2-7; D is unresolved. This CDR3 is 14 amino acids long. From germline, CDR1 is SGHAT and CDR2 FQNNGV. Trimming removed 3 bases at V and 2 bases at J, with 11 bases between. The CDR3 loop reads CASSFGPLTYEQYV. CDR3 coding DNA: TGTGCCAGCAGCTTCGGTCCTCTTACCTACGAGCAGTACGTC.

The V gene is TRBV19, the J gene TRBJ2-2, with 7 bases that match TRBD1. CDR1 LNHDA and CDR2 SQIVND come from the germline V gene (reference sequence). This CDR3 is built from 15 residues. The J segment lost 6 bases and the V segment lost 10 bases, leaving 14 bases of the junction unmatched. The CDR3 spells CATQARQGLSGELFF. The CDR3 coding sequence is TGTGCCACCCAAGCCAGACAGGGTTTGTCCGGGGAGCTGTTTTTT.

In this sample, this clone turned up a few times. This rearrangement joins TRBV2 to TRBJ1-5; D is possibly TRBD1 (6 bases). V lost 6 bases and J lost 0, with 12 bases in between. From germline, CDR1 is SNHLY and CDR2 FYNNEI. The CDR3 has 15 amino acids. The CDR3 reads CASSKTGNSNQPQHF. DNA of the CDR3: TGTGCCAGCAGCAAAACAGGGAATAGCAATCAGCCCCAGCATTTT.

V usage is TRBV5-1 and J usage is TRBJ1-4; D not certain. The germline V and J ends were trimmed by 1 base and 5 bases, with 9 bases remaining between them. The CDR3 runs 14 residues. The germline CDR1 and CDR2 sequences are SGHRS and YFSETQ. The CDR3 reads CASSLSTGNEKLFF. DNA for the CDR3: TGCGCCAGCAGCTTGTCTACCGGGAATGAAAAACTGTTTTTT.

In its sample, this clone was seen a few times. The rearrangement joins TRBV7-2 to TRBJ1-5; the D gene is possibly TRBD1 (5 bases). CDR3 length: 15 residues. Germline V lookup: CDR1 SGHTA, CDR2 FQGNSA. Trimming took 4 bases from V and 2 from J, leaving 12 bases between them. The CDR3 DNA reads TGTGCCAGCAGCTCCCCGGGAGGGGGCAATCAGCCCCAGCATTTT. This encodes CASSSPGGGNQPQHF.

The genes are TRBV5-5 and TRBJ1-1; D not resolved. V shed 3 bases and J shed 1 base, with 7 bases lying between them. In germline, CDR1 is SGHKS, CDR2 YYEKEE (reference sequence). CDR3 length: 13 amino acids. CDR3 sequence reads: CASSSSTNTEAFF. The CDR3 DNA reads TGTGCCAGCAGCTCGTCTACGAACACTGAAGCTTTCTTT. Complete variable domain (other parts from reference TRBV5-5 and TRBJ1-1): DAGVTQSPTHLIKTRGQQVTLRCSPISGHKSVSWYQQVLGQGPQFIFQYYEKEERGRGNFPDRFSARQFPNYSSELNVNALLLGDSALYLCASSSSTNTEAFFGQGTRLTVV.

CDR3 sequence (DNA): TGTGCCAGCAGGGTTACTACCTCCTACAATGAGCAGTTCTTC. Protein product: CASRVTTSYNEQFF. V is TRBV7-8 and J is TRBJ2-1; D unclear. The V and J ends lost 6 bases and 0 bases respectively, with 9 bases between them. The CDR3 consists of 14 residues. Germline lookup yields CDR1 SGHVS and CDR2 FQNEAQ.